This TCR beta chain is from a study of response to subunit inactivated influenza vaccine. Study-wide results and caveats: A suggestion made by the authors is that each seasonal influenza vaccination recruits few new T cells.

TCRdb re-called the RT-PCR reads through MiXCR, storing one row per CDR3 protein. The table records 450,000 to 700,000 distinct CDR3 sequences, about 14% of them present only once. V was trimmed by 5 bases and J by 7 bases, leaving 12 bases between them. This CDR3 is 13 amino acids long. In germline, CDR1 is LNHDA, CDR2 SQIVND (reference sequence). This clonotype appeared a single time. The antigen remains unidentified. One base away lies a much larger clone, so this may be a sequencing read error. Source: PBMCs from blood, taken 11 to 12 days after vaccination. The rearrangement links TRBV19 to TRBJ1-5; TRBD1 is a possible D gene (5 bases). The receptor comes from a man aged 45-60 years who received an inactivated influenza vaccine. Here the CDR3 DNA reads TGTGCCAGTAGTCCTGACCCAGGGCAGCCCCAGCATTTT. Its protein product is CASSPDPGQPQHF. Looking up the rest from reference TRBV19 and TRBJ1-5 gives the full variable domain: DGGITQSPKYLFRKEGQNVTLSCEQNLNHDAMYWYRQDPGQGLRLIYYSQIVNDFQKGDIAEGYSVSREKKESFPLTVTSAQKNPTAFYLCASSPDPGQPQHFGDGTRLSIL.